This T cell receptor beta chain was obtained from a study of breast tumors, draining lymph nodes, adjacent tissues. Notes on the study in general: Luminal-like breast cancer showed significantly greater tumor-nontumor repertoire similarity than basal-like breast cancer did. Tumor repertoires ranked between lymph nodes and nontumor tissue in diversity, with V and J gene preferences.

The lymph nodes were axillary draining lymph nodes from breast cancer patients. The count of this clonotype is one. The antigen remains undetermined. In germline, CDR1 is SGDLS, CDR2 YYNGEE. The V segment lost 0 bases and the J segment 5 bases; nucleotides outside the gene matches: 5. The CDR3 is 15 residues long. MiXCR, run by TCRdb on the multiplex PCR reads, gives a single entry per CDR3 protein. Of under 250,000 distinct CDR3 sequences detected, 32% appear once; the ten largest clones hold 1.1% to 1.5%. Sequencing was done on a sample of axillary lymph node tissue. The origin of this receptor is a female donor with breast cancer. Some clones in this sample may be carry-over from other donors' samples. The gene calls are TRBV9 and TRBJ2-5; TRBD1 matches 9 bases. CDR3 protein: CASSVATGGRETQYF. CDR3 DNA: TGTGCCAGCAGCGTAGCCACAGGGGGCCGGGAGACCCAGTACTTC.